This paragraph reports one T cell receptor (beta chain). Trimming removed 2 bases from V and 5 bases from J, with 18 bases in between. The CDR3 spans 16 residues. Germline V CDR1 and CDR2: MNHEY, SVGEGT. These data belong to a study of control samples from healthy donors and cancer patients. Here immunoSEQ multiplex PCR was the method, and the copy in TCRdb shows in-frame clones only, minus some. In the table there are roughly 120,000 clones, 85% to 95% of which are singletons. This TCR derives from a young man in good health. Sequenced input: blood. The chain recombines TRBV6-2 or TRBV6-3 with TRBJ1-1, with TRBD1 as a possible D gene (6 bases). CDR3 in amino acids: CASSYADSGGWTEAFF. In DNA form, the CDR3 reads TGTGCCAGCAGTTACGCGGACAGTGGGGGTTGGACTGAAGCTTTCTTT.